The clone carrying this T cell receptor (beta chain) rates as medium-sized. The antigen remains undetermined. The record originates from a study of cytomegalovirus exposure and HLA in healthy donors. Study-level points and caveats: Follow-up analysis later connected one missense variant in DCLRE1C with trimming of TCR beta V- and J-genes.

Primers included in the PCR were 60 Vbeta and 13 Jbeta primers. Only in-frame clones appear in the TCRdb table, and some are missing; sequencing was by immunoSEQ multiplex PCR. The sample holds more than 130,000 clones, 73% seen once. CDR3 length equals 16 residues. Germline trimming cut 2 bases from V and 5 bases from J; bases unmatched to any gene: 10. CDR1 and CDR2 (germline): SEHNR, FQNEAQ (reference sequence). The TCR comes from a human donor in good health. The V gene is TRBV7-9, the J gene TRBJ1-1; 8 nucleotides agree with TRBD1. Source material: PBMCs. The CDR3 DNA sequence: TGTGCCAGCAGCTTACATAATCAGGGGGCTAGGACTGAAGCTTTCTTT. Translated: CASSLHNQGARTEAFF.